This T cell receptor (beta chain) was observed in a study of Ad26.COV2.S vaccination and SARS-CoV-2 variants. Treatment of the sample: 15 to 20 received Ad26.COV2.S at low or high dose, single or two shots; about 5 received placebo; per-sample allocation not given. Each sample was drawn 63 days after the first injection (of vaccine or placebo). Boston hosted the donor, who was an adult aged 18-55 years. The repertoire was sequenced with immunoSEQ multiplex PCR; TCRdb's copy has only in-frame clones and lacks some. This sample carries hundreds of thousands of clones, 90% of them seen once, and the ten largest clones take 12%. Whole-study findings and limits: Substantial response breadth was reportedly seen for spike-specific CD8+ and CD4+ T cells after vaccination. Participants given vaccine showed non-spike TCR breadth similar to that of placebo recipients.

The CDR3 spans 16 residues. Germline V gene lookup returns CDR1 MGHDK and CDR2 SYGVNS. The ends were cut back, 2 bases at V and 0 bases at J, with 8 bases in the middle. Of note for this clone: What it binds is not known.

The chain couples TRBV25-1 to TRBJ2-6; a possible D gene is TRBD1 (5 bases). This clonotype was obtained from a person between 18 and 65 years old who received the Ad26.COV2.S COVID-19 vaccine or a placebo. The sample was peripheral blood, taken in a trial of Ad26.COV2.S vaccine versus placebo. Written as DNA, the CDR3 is TGTGCCAGCAGTGAACCAGGGCTCTCTGGGGCCAACGTCCTGACTTTC. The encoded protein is CASSEPGLSGANVLTF.